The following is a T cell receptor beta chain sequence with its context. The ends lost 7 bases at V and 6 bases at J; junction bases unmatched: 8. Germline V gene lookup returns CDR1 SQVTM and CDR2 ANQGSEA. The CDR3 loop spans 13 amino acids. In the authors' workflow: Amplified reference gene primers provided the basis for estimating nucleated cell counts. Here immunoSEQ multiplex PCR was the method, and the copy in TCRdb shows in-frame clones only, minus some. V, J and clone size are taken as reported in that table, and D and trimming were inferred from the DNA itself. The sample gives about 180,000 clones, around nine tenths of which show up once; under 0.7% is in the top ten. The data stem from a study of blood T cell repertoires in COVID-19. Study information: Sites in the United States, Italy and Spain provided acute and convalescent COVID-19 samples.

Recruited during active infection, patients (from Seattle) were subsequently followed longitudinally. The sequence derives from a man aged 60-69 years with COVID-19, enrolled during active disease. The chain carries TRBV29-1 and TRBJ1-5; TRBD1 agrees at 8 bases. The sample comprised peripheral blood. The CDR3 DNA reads TGCAGCGCTGGACAGGGTTTGGGTCAGCCCCAGCATTTT. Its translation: CSAGQGLGQPQHF.